This T cell receptor beta chain stems from a study of cytomegalovirus exposure and HLA in healthy donors (dated by TCRdb to about 2017). Context from the whole study: In an earlier analysis of roughly 500 of the donors, around 290 Gb of sequence data and roughly 100 million unique TCR beta sequences from 150 million to 200 million T cells were reported. An early release that covered about 600 HLA-typed donors contained approximately 300 gigabases of sequencing data and 85 million to 100 million unique TCR sequences. Of the roughly 400 genotyped donors, about 80% fell in the genetic ancestry cluster associated with self-reported Caucasian donors. The study aimed to test whether cataloging public T cell receptors could reveal signatures of past pathogen exposure. Using immunosequencing, the study profiled T cell repertoires from around 680 subjects and related those repertoires to cytomegalovirus serostatus. Besides the first cohort of approximately 670 subjects, a separate validation cohort made up of 120 or so different subjects was used. High-throughput TCR immunosequencing, statistical association of individual TCRs with disease status, and machine learning were combined to predict cytomegalovirus infection status. To study patterns of TCR occurrence, a later analysis re-analyzed previously published TCR beta repertoires from just over 650 donors and added high-resolution HLA genotyping. Rather than drawing on any new phenotypic data, the later analysis identified candidate immune exposures from TCR beta sequences and the way those sequences occurred across donors. To decide whether each TCR beta V gene segment behaved as functional or pseudogenic, an earlier analysis of some 570 of the donors relied on high-throughput TCR beta sequencing. Donor age, sex, ethnicity and CMV serostatus were collected together with the repertoire data. Genome-wide SNP genotypes for about 60% of the 666 donors were used in a later genetic analysis, which treated that subset as a discovery cohort. All discovery cohort repertoires had been generated on a single sequencing platform. Class I and class II HLA loci were covered by the typing at four-digit resolution. The number of typed donors differed by locus: about 629-640 for A, B, C, DRB1 and DQB1; some 500 for DQA1; approximately 600 for DPA1; and roughly 450 for DPB1. Because of strong linkage in the cohort, five DR-DQ haplotypes were treated as single units for association and clustering. Across approximately 400 genotyped donors of the cohort, an average of about 240,000 unique TCR beta nucleotide sequences per donor were sequenced, and approximately 17% of those sequences were non-productive.

Library creation used the immunoSEQ multiplex PCR assay. For the multiplex PCR, a mixture combining 60 forward primers for TCR Vbeta segments and 13 reverse primers for TCR Jbeta segments was used. Amplification of the CDR3 region of rearranged TCR beta genes was performed with a multiplex PCR assay on genomic DNA. The amplified TCR beta libraries were sequenced on the Illumina HiSeq System as 87-base-pair reads. The authors' pipeline ran thus. In a later analysis, tens of millions of unique TCR beta chains were counted across the approximately 640 repertoires, and about 10 million of these chains were shared by at least two donors. To remove PCR and sequencing errors, raw reads were error-corrected and collapsed into unique sequences using a nearest-neighbor algorithm that merged closely related sequences. Alignment of CDR3 sequences to IMGT reference sequences was used to assign V, D and J gene segments. For a sequence to be retained, a match of at least six nucleotides to both a V gene segment and a J gene segment was required. A rearrangement counted as productive if the CDR3 had no stop codons and remained in frame with V and J, and every other rearrangement counted as non-productive. CDR3 was defined according to IMGT convention as the region running from the second conserved V-encoded cysteine to the conserved J-encoded phenylalanine. In an earlier analysis of 500 to 650 of the donors, sequences lacking an unambiguous match to a single V gene segment were excluded. An earlier analysis of fewer than 650 of the donors classified V segments as functional when productive rearrangements were above 56.7% and as segregating when the standard deviation between donors was above 5%. To diagnose cytomegalovirus status from the catalog of TCR beta chain sequences, a statistical classification framework was built. In a later analysis, V and J genes were assigned by comparing TCR nucleotide sequences against IMGT/GENE-DB human TR gene sequences. The TCRdist pipeline was used in a later analysis to assign CDR3 sequences and most-parsimonious VDJ recombination scenarios. A later analysis defined each TCR beta chain by its CDR3 amino acid sequence plus V-gene family, and excluded reads lacking a unique V-gene family. A later analysis removed several hundred highly shared, low-generation-probability nucleotide sequences to deal with suspected cross-contamination and a sequencing artifact. A later analysis calculated a clonal expansion index for each public chain from normalized within-repertoire ranks of inferred template counts. In a later analysis, generation probabilities were computed with a VDJ recombination model fitted to out-of-frame rearrangements, and the resulting probabilities were checked against IGoR. In a later analysis, TCR-TCR, TCR-HLA and TCR-CMV co-occurrence was scored with hypergeometric tests, and a repertoire-size bias correction was applied to TCR pairs. To estimate false discovery rates, a later analysis permuted the HLA or CMV assignments 20 times. A later analysis grouped co-occurring TCRs with DBSCAN, adding TCRdist sequence similarity when clustering within HLA-allele-positive subsets. For co-occurrence clustering, repertoires with fewer than 30,000 or more than 120,000 public chains were excluded, along with a handful of repertoires with anomalous nucleotide sharing. Entries here come from immuneACCESS through TCRdb and include only in-frame sequences with V and J called. Some clones fail to appear in such tables; in the studies checked, an unresolved V gene covers under half of the shortfall, and the cause of the remainder is unknown. The DNA gave D and trimming, while V, J and clone size come from that table. The sample profile shows approximately 200,000 clones; about 83% of them were found once. The ten largest clones represent roughly a sixth of the sample.

In regard to this clone: Its antigen specificity is not known. No per-base quality is available; no much larger clone lies one base away.

The germline V gene (reference sequence) gives CDR1 as LNHNV and CDR2 as YYDKDF. The CDR3 runs 17 amino acids, cysteine and phenylalanine included. The DNA shown is the 51-base CDR3, in frame from base 1. Compared with germline, V lacks 0 bases and J lacks 9 bases; bases without a gene match: 11. Findings and caveats that apply to the study as a whole: A few of the identified cytomegalovirus-associated TCR beta chains were confirmed in vitro to be specific for cytomegalovirus antigens. Only TCR beta chains were sequenced in this cohort, and the absence of alpha or paired-chain data limited detectable features. In a later analysis, TCR association rates were found to vary across HLA loci, with the most associated TCRs seen for DRB1 alleles and the fewest for HLA-C alleles. A later genetic analysis reported fewer N-insertions in productive TCRs among donors in an Asian-associated ancestry cluster than the roughly 620-donor mean. Immune exposure information for the cohort was limited to CMV serostatus. Sequencing depth was assumed to be roughly uniform across donors in the presence/absence analyses, though that assumption may not hold. The classifier was reported to diagnose cytomegalovirus status with high specificity and sensitivity in both the original and validation cohorts. A further reported finding was that TCR beta sequences accurately predicted the HLA-A and HLA-B alleles for most subjects in the first cohort. A later analysis found that HLA-associated TCR beta chains were more clonally expanded and had lower generation probabilities than equally common non-associated chains. According to a later analysis, parvovirus B19, influenza, CMV and Epstein-Barr virus appeared linked to several top co-occurrence clusters. The earlier analysis of about 600 of the donors excluded 15 to 20 rarely observed V segments, including chromosome 9 orphons, because counts were too low. A cluster of highly shared sequence variants was judged likely to be a technical artifact of the sequencing pipeline. It was suggested by the authors that the approach could potentially be generalized to other disease states and immunological phenotypes. Linkage disequilibrium might explain the correlated functional status among segregating V segments, but an unknown experimental factor could not be excluded. Some IMGT-functional V segments, including TRBV6-2 and TRBV6-3, could not be told apart with the 87-base-pair reads, so those segments were excluded. A later analysis associated 17,000 or so TCR beta sequences with specific HLA alleles at a false discovery rate of 0.05. An association between a missense DCLRE1C variant and V-gene and J-gene trimming of TCR beta chains was found in a later genetic analysis and replicated in an independent cohort. Strong co-occurrence of HLA alleles, especially DR and DQ, made assigning TCR associations to individual alleles difficult. A total of fewer than 200 TCR beta chains were listed by the study as associated with cytomegalovirus. Most TCR sequences were seen in very few donors, while some public TCRs were found in many individuals. A later analysis found that most CMV-associated TCR beta chains appeared HLA-restricted, with HLA associations seemingly driven largely by CMV exposure. Because HLA typing was missing for some donors at each locus, association tests included only the typed subset. An earlier analysis of some 560 of the donors showed that most TCR beta V segments appeared in productive rearrangements either about 87% or about 30% of the time, which broadly matched IMGT annotations.

In total, approximately 700 healthy bone marrow donors made up the cohort. Cohort members were all nominally healthy when sampled, although unrecorded immune exposures were likely present. The donor was CMV seronegative and belonged to the group of 380 or so seronegative cohort members. Each donor provided a peripheral blood sample, and peripheral blood mononuclear cells were used for TCR beta sequencing. The Qiagen DNeasy Blood Extraction Kit was used to extract genomic DNA from the blood cell samples. The sequencing sample was made of PBMCs. This clonotype was sampled from a man in his forties in good health and CMV-seronegative. The sequence is built from TRBV15 and TRBJ2-1; the central 10 bases match TRBD2. The CDR3 region: CATSRDRASGSGREQFF. The DNA is TGTGCCACCAGCAGAGATCGGGCTAGCGGGAGCGGTCGTGAGCAGTTCTTC.